This T cell receptor beta chain emerged from a study of beta chain features in type 1 diabetes (dated by TCRdb to the late 2010s). General notes on the study: Mean age, gender distribution, total cell number and subset yield did not differ between patients and healthy donors. A total of 107,917,701 sorted cells were examined across all samples, and RNA yield correlated strongly with the number of cells per subset. The study compared TCRB repertoires of sorted circulating CD4+ T cell subsets between recently diagnosed type 1 diabetes patients and matched healthy donors. Regulatory and stem cell-like memory subsets were obtained from only 8 patients and about eight healthy donors, while naive and central memory subsets were obtained from all 30 or so donors. Beyond this particular receptor, the publication reports: Shorter templates might have been favored by PCR, but patient and control samples were amplified and corrected together, so both groups would have been affected equally by any skew. Sequencing cDNA rather than genomic DNA could over-represent highly expressing activated cells, although activation and CD3 levels did not differ between groups. Naive, central memory and regulatory TCRB repertoires appeared to be more alike among patients than among healthy donors. A moderate but significant shortening of TCRB CDR3 length was observed in type 1 diabetes patients in all four CD4+ subsets. Fewer insertions and more nucleotide deletions at VDJ recombination sites were observed in patients with type 1 diabetes, implying thymic rearrangement abnormalities. Because small numbers of individuals were included in the HLA sub-analyses, any influence of HLA type on TCRB rearrangement was left unresolved.

A single peripheral blood draw of around 100 mL on average was collected from each donor into heparinised tubes. A BD FACSAria II was used to sort naive, central memory, regulatory and stem cell-like memory CD4+ T cells with a panel that included CD45RO, CCR7, CD25, CD127, CD95 and CD27. Every sorted population had a purity above 95%. Right away, PBMCs were isolated by Lymphoprep density gradient centrifugation and were stained directly, with no culture step. To minimize batch effects, samples were stained and sorted in pairs, one healthy donor with one patient per experiment. In its sample, this clone was seen a few times. The antigen this receptor binds is unknown. No clone much larger than this one lies a single base away; base qualities are absent. Sequences KGHSH (CDR1) and LQKENI (CDR2) are obtained from the germline V gene. The CDR3, from cysteine to phenylalanine, totals 15 residues. The retained sequence is limited to the CDR3, 45 bases, with the frame set at the first base. Germline trimming amounts to 6 bases on V and 5 bases on J, with 10 as the count of junction bases outside the gene matches.

The entire amount of isolated RNA was reverse transcribed using the High Capacity cDNA Reverse Transcription Kit, so the sequenced TCRB transcripts were expressed ones. Deep immunoSEQ sequencing was performed on naive, central memory and regulatory T cell samples, with an average of roughly 4 million total reads per sample. Sorted cells were lysed in RLT buffer and RNA was extracted with DNase-treated RNeasy Micro or Mini kits, depending on cell number. Each cell subset was processed separately to prevent cross-contamination, with patient and healthy donor samples processed together. The immunoSEQ multiplex PCR was used to amplify TCRB sequences from cDNA, yielding 87-bp fragments that span the CDR3 region. Amplicons were sequenced on the Illumina HiSeq platform. Turning to the authors' computational methods: Synthetic template baselines were used to correct PCR bias computationally, reads within Hamming distance 2 were collapsed, and singletons that could not be merged were discarded. Reads were aligned to IMGT to assign V, D and J genes, CDR3 length, and insertions or deletions at six rearrangement sites. Within each subset, clonotype counts were normalized to the number of sorted cells before true diversity and Gini coefficients were calculated with the tcR R package. The overlap coefficient, calculated on TCRB nucleotide sequences, was used to quantify repertoire sharing. As a proxy for the pre-selection repertoire, out-of-frame TCRB sequences from naive cells were analyzed. Not all clones reach the TCRdb copy of this immuneACCESS table, which keeps in-frame sequences only. Checked studies attribute under half of the gap to unresolved V genes and leave the rest unexplained. For V, J and clone size, that table is used; D and trimming come from the DNA. A total of hundreds of thousands of clones appear in this sample, roughly 15% of them only once. Approximately 0.099% of the sample is taken by the ten largest.

Sequencing was carried out using naive CD4+ T cells from blood. Sample cell subset or site, as interpreted from the label and publication: true naive CD4+ T cells. In this chain, TRBV18 is recombined with TRBJ2-1, with 7 bases aligning to TRBD1. The TCR comes from a man aged 18 to 30 in good health. DNA sequence: TGTGCCAGCTCGCTTCTACCGACAGGGAACAATGAGCAGTTCTTC. This sequence encodes CASSLLPTGNNEQFF.